In its sample, the clone carrying this T cell receptor beta chain was seen once. Its antigen is unidentified. This CDR3 is built from 14 residues. Trimming cost V 4 bases and J 4 bases; bases outside gene matches: 2. CDR1 and CDR2 from the germline V gene are SQVTM and ANQGSEA. This sample was taken from a study of T cell repertoires in cytomegalovirus infection. In the study overall: CMV epitopes in the study were HLA-C-restricted (recently identified) and HLA-B-restricted (well studied). Shared public TCR beta signatures pointed to both CMV infection and a matching HLA type.

The study's findings and limits: Ex vivo responses were dominated by HLA-C-restricted CMV-specific TCR beta clonotypes. Summed frequency of public TCR beta families distinguished CMV carriers with the relevant HLA.

Each CDR3 protein is one row after TCRdb ran MiXCR on the reads. The sample records 550,000 to 850,000 distinct CDR3 sequences, 33% being singletons. The rearrangement uses TRBV29-1 and TRBJ2-3; 13 positions agree with TRBD2. The sample here was cultured PBMCs, taken from culture after CMV antigen stimulation. The origin of this receptor is a human donor in good health (CMV status not recorded). Some clones in this sample may be carry-over from other donors' samples. In DNA, the CDR3 is TGCAGCGTTGGGACTAGCGGGGGCCCAGATACGCAGTATTTT. The encoded protein is CSVGTSGGPDTQYF.